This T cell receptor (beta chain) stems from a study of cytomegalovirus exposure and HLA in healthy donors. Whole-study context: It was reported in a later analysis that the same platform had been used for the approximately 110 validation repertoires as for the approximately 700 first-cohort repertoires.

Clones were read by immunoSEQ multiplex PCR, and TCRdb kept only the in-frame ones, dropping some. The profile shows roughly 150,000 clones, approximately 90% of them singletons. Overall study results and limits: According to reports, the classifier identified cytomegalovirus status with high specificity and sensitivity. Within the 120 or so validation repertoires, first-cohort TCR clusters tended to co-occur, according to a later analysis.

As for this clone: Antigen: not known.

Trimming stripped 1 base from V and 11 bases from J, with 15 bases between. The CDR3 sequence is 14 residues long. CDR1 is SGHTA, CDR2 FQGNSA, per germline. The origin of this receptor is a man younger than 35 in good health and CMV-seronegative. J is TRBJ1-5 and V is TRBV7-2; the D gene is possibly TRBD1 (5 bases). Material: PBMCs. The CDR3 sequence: CASSLDTGGRAQHF. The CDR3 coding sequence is TGTGCCAGCAGCTTAGATACTGGTGGCAGGGCCCAGCATTTT. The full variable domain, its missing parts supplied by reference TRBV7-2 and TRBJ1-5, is GAGVSQSPSNKVTEKGKDVELRCDPISGHTALYWYRQSLGQGLEFLIYFQGNSAPDKSGLPSDRFSAERTGGSVSTLTIQRTQQEDSAVYLCASSLDTGGRAQHFGDGTRLSIL.